This TCR beta chain was sequenced for a study of cytomegalovirus exposure and HLA in healthy donors (dated 2017 in TCRdb). Background for the entire study: In an earlier analysis of 550 to 750 of the donors, 250 to 350 Gb of sequence data and 120 million or so unique TCR beta sequences from about 179 million T cells were reported. Approximately 330 gigabases of sequencing data and tens of millions of unique TCR sequences made up an early release that covered approximately 620 HLA-typed donors. Of the roughly 410 genotyped donors, roughly 80% were placed in the genetic ancestry cluster associated with self-reported Caucasian donors. The study aimed to test whether signatures of past pathogen exposure could be identified by cataloging public T cell receptors. The T cell repertoires of under 700 subjects were profiled by immunosequencing and related to cytomegalovirus serostatus. Along with the roughly 700-subject first cohort, a separate validation cohort of around 120 different subjects was used. To predict cytomegalovirus infection status, the study combined high-throughput TCR immunosequencing, statistical association of individual TCRs with disease status, and machine learning. In a later analysis, previously published TCR beta repertoires from 500 to 750 donors were re-analyzed and high-resolution HLA genotyping was added so that TCR occurrence patterns could be studied. The later analysis used no new phenotypic data to find candidate immune exposures, relying instead on TCR beta sequences and their occurrence across donors. To decide whether each TCR beta V gene segment behaved as functional or pseudogenic, an earlier analysis of some 580 of the donors relied on high-throughput TCR beta sequencing. Alongside the repertoire data, information on donor age, sex, ethnicity and CMV serostatus was compiled. A later genetic analysis used genome-wide SNP genotypes for about 60% of the roughly 700 donors, treating that subset as a discovery cohort. All discovery cohort repertoires had been generated using a single sequencing platform. Both class I and class II loci were covered by HLA typing, at four-digit resolution. The number of donors typed differed by locus, with roughly 620-640 for A, B, C, DRB1 and DQB1, around 560 for DQA1, about 610 for DPA1, and some 440 for DPB1. A few DR-DQ haplotypes were treated as single units for association and clustering because of strong linkage in the cohort. Among about 370 genotyped donors of the cohort, an average of around 250,000 unique TCR beta nucleotide sequences was sequenced per donor, of which roughly 17% were non-productive.

The method behind the library was the immunoSEQ multiplex PCR assay. A mixture of 60 forward primers for TCR Vbeta segments and 13 reverse primers for TCR Jbeta segments was used in the multiplex PCR. The CDR3 region of rearranged TCR beta genes was amplified from genomic DNA by a multiplex PCR assay. The Illumina HiSeq System was used to sequence the amplified TCR beta libraries as 87-base-pair reads. From the authors' description of their analysis: Across the 500 to 750 repertoires, a later analysis counted approximately 83 million unique TCR beta chains, around 10 million of which were shared by at least two donors. Raw reads were error-corrected and collapsed into unique sequences by a nearest-neighbor algorithm in which closely related sequences were merged to remove PCR and sequencing errors. V, D and J gene segments were assigned by aligning CDR3 sequences to IMGT reference sequences. For a sequence to be retained, a match of at least six nucleotides to both a V gene segment and a J gene segment was required. A rearrangement counted as productive if the CDR3 had no stop codons and remained in frame with V and J, and every other rearrangement counted as non-productive. Following IMGT convention, CDR3 was defined as the stretch from the second conserved V-encoded cysteine up to the conserved J-encoded phenylalanine. The earlier analysis of roughly 590 of the donors excluded sequences that lacked an unambiguous match to a single V gene segment. In an earlier analysis of 587 of the donors, V segments were called functional above 56.7% productive rearrangements and were called segregating when the between-donor standard deviation exceeded 5%. A statistical classification framework was developed to diagnose cytomegalovirus status using the catalog of TCR beta chain sequences. In a later analysis, V and J genes were assigned by comparing TCR nucleotide sequences against IMGT/GENE-DB human TR gene sequences. The TCRdist pipeline was used in a later analysis to assign CDR3 sequences and most-parsimonious VDJ recombination scenarios. In a later analysis, every TCR beta chain was defined by the combination of its CDR3 amino acid sequence and its V-gene family, and reads without a unique V-gene family were dropped. In a later analysis, 450 to 600 highly shared, low-generation-probability nucleotide sequences were removed to address suspected cross-contamination and a sequencing artifact. In a later analysis, a clonal expansion index was calculated for each public chain from normalized within-repertoire ranks of inferred template counts. A later analysis computed generation probabilities with a VDJ recombination model fitted to out-of-frame rearrangements, and checked the results against IGoR. In a later analysis, TCR-TCR, TCR-HLA and TCR-CMV co-occurrence was scored with hypergeometric tests, and a repertoire-size bias correction was applied to TCR pairs. To estimate false discovery rates, a later analysis permuted the HLA or CMV assignments 20 times. In a later analysis, co-occurring TCRs were grouped with DBSCAN, and TCRdist sequence similarity was added when clustering was performed within HLA-allele-positive subsets. Repertoires with fewer than 30,000 or more than 120,000 public chains were left out of co-occurrence clustering, as were roughly five repertoires with anomalous nucleotide sharing. TCRdb stores this immuneACCESS table with in-frame sequences only. Part of the clones is absent; in the studies checked, under half of the shortfall reflects unresolved V genes, and no reason is known for the rest. For V, J and clone size, that table is used; D and trimming come from the DNA. This sample holds about 94,000 clones; around 69% were observed only once. Of the sample, around 4% is held by the ten largest clones.

The cohort consisted of hundreds of healthy bone marrow donors. At the time of sampling, every cohort member was nominally healthy, though immune exposures that went unrecorded were likely present. The donor was CMV seronegative and was included in the group of about 400 seronegative cohort members. A peripheral blood sample was collected from each donor, and TCR beta sequencing was performed on peripheral blood mononuclear cells. Genomic DNA was extracted from the blood cell samples with the Qiagen DNeasy Blood Extraction Kit. The sample holds one count of this clone. Its specific antigen is unknown. Base qualities are missing; no much larger clone stands one base away. The CDR3 spans 14 residues, from the cysteine through the phenylalanine. Of all the DNA, just the CDR3 is kept, 42 bases in frame from base 1. Unmatched junction bases come to 12, with V trimmed by 10 bases and J by 5 bases. CDR1 and CDR2 were assigned from the germline V gene as ENHRY and SYGVKD.

What the study reported, not specific to this receptor: A total of 150 to 200 TCR beta chains were listed by the study as associated with cytomegalovirus. According to the authors, the approach could potentially be generalized to other disease states and immunological phenotypes. In a later genetic analysis, fewer N-insertions in productive TCRs were reported among donors in an Asian-associated ancestry cluster than the approximately 670-donor mean. A later analysis found that most CMV-associated TCR beta chains appeared HLA-restricted, with HLA associations seemingly driven largely by CMV exposure. Assigning TCR associations to individual alleles was difficult when HLA alleles, especially DR and DQ, strongly co-occurred. A cluster of highly shared sequence variants was judged likely to be a technical artifact of the sequencing pipeline. A later genetic analysis associated a missense DCLRE1C variant with V-gene and J-gene trimming of TCR beta chains, and an independent cohort replicated the association. Presence/absence analyses assumed roughly uniform sequencing depth across donors, an assumption that may not hold. In a later analysis, HLA-associated TCR beta chains showed more clonal expansion and lower generation probabilities than non-associated chains that were equally common. A further reported finding was that TCR beta sequences accurately predicted the HLA-A and HLA-B alleles for most subjects in the first cohort. Most TCR sequences were seen in very few donors, while some public TCRs were found in many individuals. Some IMGT-functional V segments, including TRBV6-2 and TRBV6-3, could not be told apart with the 87-base-pair reads, so those segments were excluded. The cohort was sequenced for TCR beta chains only, and without alpha or paired-chain data the features that could be detected were limited. In an earlier analysis of about 600 of the donors, most TCR beta V segments appeared in productive rearrangements about 87% or about 30% of the time, broadly matching IMGT annotations. Linkage disequilibrium might explain the correlated functional status among segregating V segments, but an unknown experimental factor could not be ruled out. Because HLA typing was unavailable for some donors at each locus, only the typed subset was used in association tests. According to a later analysis, TCR association rates differed among HLA loci, with DRB1 alleles showing the most associated TCRs and HLA-C alleles showing the fewest. At a false discovery rate of 0.05, a later analysis linked some 18,000 TCR beta sequences to specific HLA alleles. Several of the top co-occurrence clusters appeared to be linked to parvovirus B19, influenza, CMV and Epstein-Barr virus, according to a later analysis. In vitro tests confirmed that a few of the cytomegalovirus-associated TCR beta chains recognize cytomegalovirus antigens. Roughly 17 rarely observed V segments, including chromosome 9 orphons, were excluded from the earlier analysis of several hundred of the donors because counts were too low. Immune exposure information for the cohort was limited to CMV serostatus. The classifier was reported to diagnose cytomegalovirus status with high specificity and sensitivity in both the original and validation cohorts.

The V gene is TRBV10-3 and the J gene is TRBJ2-5; the central 8 bases match TRBD2. Sequenced sample: PBMCs. This clonotype originated in a man aged 25-45 years in good health and CMV-seronegative. The CDR3 loop reads CATSAGVMGETQYF. The sequenced DNA: TGTGCCACCTCAGCGGGAGTGATGGGGGAGACCCAGTACTTC.